This TCR beta chain was retrieved from a study of liver allograft versus peripheral blood T cells. Study as a whole: In transplanted livers, T cell receptor repertoires were compared with those found in the recipients' peripheral blood. Study-wide findings and caveats: Liver allograft repertoires of T cell receptors reportedly diverged from peripheral blood repertoires.

With V trimmed by 8 bases and J by 2 bases, 6 bases remained unmatched. Germline CDR1 is LNHDA and CDR2 is SQIVND (reference sequence). The CDR3 consists of 14 residues. TCRdb itself ran the reads through MiXCR, one entry per CDR3 protein. This sample yields around 13,000 distinct CDR3 sequences, of which 25% to 30% are seen a single time; less than 2.5% belongs to the top ten. By share of the sample, this clonotype is medium-sized. The antigen remains undetermined. The V call is TRBV19, the J call TRBJ1-5; TRBD1 aligns across 7 bases. This TCR derives from a human patient who had a liver transplant. The T cells may partly be graft donor cells. Written as DNA, the CDR3 is TGTGCCAGTGGAGGGACAGTTGGCAATCAGCCCCAGCATTTT. Protein: CASGGTVGNQPQHF.